These 8 T cell receptor beta chains were sequenced from one sample in a study. TCRdb independently ran MiXCR on the 5' RACE reads; one entry per CDR3 protein. The top ten clones hold roughly 4% of a sample with under 35,000 distinct CDR3 sequences, approximately 27% of them seen once. Specimen: naive CD4+ T cells sorted from a lymph node. This sample's subset: naive CD4+ T cells, CD4+CD45RA+CD25-. The receptors come from a female donor with breast cancer.

V gene TRBV7-9 combines with J gene TRBJ2-5; the match to TRBD1 covers 7 bases. Germline assignment: CDR1 SEHNR and CDR2 FQNEAQ (reference sequence). This CDR3 is 15 amino acids long. J gave up 5 bases and V 7 bases, and 13 bases lay outside the gene matches. Written as DNA, the CDR3 is TGTGCCAGCATTCCTTCTGAGGGGGCTGGGGAGACCCAGTACTTC. Its protein product is CASIPSEGAGETQYF.

The genes are TRBV29-1 and TRBJ2-3; D remains ambiguous. The V and J ends lost 4 bases and 0 bases respectively, with 8 bases between them. CDR3 length: 13 amino acids. The V gene's germline CDR1 is SQVTM and CDR2 ANQGSEA. The CDR3 is CSVVTISTDTQYF. The DNA of the CDR3 is TGCAGCGTTGTAACTATAAGCACAGATACGCAGTATTTT.

This clonotype turned up a few times. This rearrangement joins TRBV7-9 to TRBJ2-7, with D perhaps TRBD1 or TRBD2 (7 bases each). V was pared by 5 bases and J by 7 bases, with 18 bases between. CDR1 and CDR2 from the germline V gene are SEHNR and FQNEAQ (reference sequence). The CDR3 is 14 residues long. The CDR3, as DNA: TGTGCCAGCAGCATCCCAGGGGGGGATAGGGAGCAGTACTTC. Its protein is CASSIPGGDREQYF.

The sample holds many counts of this clonotype. The V gene is TRBV9, the J gene TRBJ2-3; D gene uncertain. Germline CDR1 is SGDLS and CDR2 is YYNGEE. V shed 4 bases and J shed 2 bases, with 5 bases lying between them. This CDR3 contains 12 residues. This chain's CDR3 is CASSSATDTQYF. As DNA, the CDR3 is TGTGCCAGCAGCTCAGCCACAGATACGCAGTATTTT. Full variable domain (remainder filled in from reference TRBV9 and TRBJ2-3): DSGVTQTPKHLITATGQRVTLRCSPRSGDLSVYWYQQSLDQGLQFLIQYYNGEERAKGNILERFSAQQFPDLHSELNLSSLELGDSALYFCASSSATDTQYFGPGTRLTVL.

This clonotype has more than one count but fewer than ten. This chain connects TRBV6-5 to TRBJ1-1; TRBD1 might be the D (5 bases). Per the germline V gene, CDR1 is MNHEY and CDR2 is SVGAGI. This CDR3 region has 14 residues. Trimming shortened V by 3 bases and J by 0 bases, and 8 bases separated the two germline ends. The CDR3 DNA reads TGTGCCAGCAGTTATGGCAGGGTGAACACTGAAGCTTTCTTT. Its protein product is CASSYGRVNTEAFF.

This clonotype was seen many times. V gene TRBV7-9 combines with J gene TRBJ1-1, with TRBD1 matching over 7 bases. Trimming removed 5 bases from V and 11 bases from J; junction bases left unmatched: 17. The CDR3 has 15 amino acids. Germline V lookup: CDR1 SEHNR, CDR2 FQNEAQ (reference sequence). The CDR3 loop is CASSQYGTVTNVAFF. The CDR3 DNA reads as TGTGCCAGCAGCCAATACGGGACAGTAACTAACGTGGCTTTCTTT.

In regard to this clonotype: Given a much more abundant clone one base away, this may be a read error. CDR3 in amino acids: CVSSSDRGQPQHF. CDR3 nucleotide sequence: TGTGTCAGCAGCTCAGACAGGGGCCAGCCCCAGCATTTT. The gene calls are TRBV6-5 and TRBJ1-5, with 8 bases aligning to TRBD1. The V gene's germline CDR1 is MNHEY and CDR2 SVGAGI. The CDR3 runs 13 residues.

This clonotype is deemed medium-sized (0.01 to 0.1%). The chain employs TRBV9 and TRBJ1-2, with D perhaps TRBD1 (6 bases). V gave up 3 bases and J gave up 5 bases, with 14 bases separating them. This CDR3 region has 14 residues. Germline V CDR1 and CDR2: SGDLS, YYNGEE. Here the CDR3 DNA reads TGTGCCAGCAGCGGAACGGGGGGGGCGTATGGCTACACCTTC. Protein sequence: CASSGTGGAYGYTF.